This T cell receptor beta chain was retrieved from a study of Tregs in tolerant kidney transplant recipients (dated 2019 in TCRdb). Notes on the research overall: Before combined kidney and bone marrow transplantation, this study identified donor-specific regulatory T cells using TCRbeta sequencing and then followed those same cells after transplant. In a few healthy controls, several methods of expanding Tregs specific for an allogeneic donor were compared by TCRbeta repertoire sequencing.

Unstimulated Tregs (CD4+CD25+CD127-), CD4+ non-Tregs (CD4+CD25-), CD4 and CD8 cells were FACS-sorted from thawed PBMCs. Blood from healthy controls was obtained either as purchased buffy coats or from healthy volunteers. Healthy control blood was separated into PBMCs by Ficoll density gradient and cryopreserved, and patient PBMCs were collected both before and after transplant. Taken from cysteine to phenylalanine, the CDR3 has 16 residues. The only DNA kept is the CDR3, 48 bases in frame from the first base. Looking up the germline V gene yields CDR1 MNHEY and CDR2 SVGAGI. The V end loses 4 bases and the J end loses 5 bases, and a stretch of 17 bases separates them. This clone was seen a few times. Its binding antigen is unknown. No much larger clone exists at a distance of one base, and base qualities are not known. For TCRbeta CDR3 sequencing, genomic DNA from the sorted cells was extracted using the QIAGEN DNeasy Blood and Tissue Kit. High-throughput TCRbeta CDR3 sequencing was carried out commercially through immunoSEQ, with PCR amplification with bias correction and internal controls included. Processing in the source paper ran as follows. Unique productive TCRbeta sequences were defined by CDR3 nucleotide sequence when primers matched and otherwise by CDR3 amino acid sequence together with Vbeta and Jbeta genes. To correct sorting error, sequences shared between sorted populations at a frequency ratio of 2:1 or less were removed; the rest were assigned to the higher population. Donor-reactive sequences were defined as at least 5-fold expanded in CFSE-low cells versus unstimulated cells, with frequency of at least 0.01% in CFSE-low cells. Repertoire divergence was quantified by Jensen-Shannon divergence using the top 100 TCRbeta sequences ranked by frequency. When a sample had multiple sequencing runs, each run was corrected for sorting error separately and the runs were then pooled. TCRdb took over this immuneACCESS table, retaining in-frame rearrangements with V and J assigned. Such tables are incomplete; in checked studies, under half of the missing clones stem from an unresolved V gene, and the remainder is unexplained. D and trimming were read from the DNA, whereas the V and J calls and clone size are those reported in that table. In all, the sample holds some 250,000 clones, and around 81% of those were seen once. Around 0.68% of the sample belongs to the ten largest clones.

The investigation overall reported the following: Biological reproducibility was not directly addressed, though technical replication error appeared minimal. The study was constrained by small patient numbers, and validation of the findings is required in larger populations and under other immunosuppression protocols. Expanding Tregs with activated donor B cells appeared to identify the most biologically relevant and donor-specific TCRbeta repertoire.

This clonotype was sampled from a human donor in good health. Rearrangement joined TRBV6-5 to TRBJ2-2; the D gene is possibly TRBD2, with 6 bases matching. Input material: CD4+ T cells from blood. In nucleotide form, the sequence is TGTGCCAGCAGTTCTCTTTGGGGGGTTGGGACCGGGGAGCTGTTTTTT. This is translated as CASSSLWGVGTGELFF.